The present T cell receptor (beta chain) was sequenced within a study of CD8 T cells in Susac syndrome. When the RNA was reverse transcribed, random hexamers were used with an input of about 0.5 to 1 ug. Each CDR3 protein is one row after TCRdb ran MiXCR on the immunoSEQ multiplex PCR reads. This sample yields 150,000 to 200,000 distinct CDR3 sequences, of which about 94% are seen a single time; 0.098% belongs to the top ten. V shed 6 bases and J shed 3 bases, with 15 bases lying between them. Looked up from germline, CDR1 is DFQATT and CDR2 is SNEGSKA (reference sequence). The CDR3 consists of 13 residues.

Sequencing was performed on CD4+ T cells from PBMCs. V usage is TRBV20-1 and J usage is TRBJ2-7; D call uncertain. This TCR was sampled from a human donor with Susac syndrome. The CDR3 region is CSAPSARSYEQYF. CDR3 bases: TGCAGTGCCCCCTCGGCACGAAGCTACGAGCAGTACTTC.